The 10 T cell receptor beta chains given below trace back to one sample, sequenced in a study of T cell changes during pregnancy in multiple sclerosis. Only in-frame clones appear in the TCRdb table, and some are missing; sequencing was by immunoSEQ multiplex PCR. Among about 60,000 clones listed, more than 85% were seen once. Material: peripheral blood, obtained before pregnancy. These receptors came from a female donor with multiple sclerosis, enrolled in a pregnancy study.

V and J are TRBV30 and TRBJ1-5, with 8 bases identical to TRBD1. The CDR3 loop spans 15 amino acids. Germline V gene sequence: CDR1 GTSNPN, CDR2 SVGIG (reference sequence). After removal of 2 bases from V and 4 bases from J, the junction contained 7 bases not matched to a gene. The CDR3 spells CAWSFGQGRNQPQHF. CDR3 nucleotide sequence: TGTGCCTGGAGTTTCGGACAGGGACGAAATCAGCCCCAGCATTTT.

The gene calls are TRBV6-1 and TRBJ1-2; TRBD1 matches 7 bases. CDR1 and CDR2 from the germline V gene are MNHNS and SASEGT. J gave up 4 bases and V 8 bases, and 10 bases lay outside the gene matches. This CDR3 is 14 amino acids long. The DNA of the CDR3 is TGTGCCAGCCGCCTAGGGGGACAGACCTATGGCTACACCTTC. Its translation is CASRLGGQTYGYTF.

The rearrangement links TRBV27 to TRBJ2-6; D may be TRBD1 (6 bases). In germline, CDR1 is MNHEY, CDR2 SMNVEV (reference sequence). The length of the CDR3 is 15 residues. V was pared by 1 base and J by 8 bases, with 12 bases between. The CDR3 nucleotides read TGTGCCAGCAGTTTATACCAACAGGGAACCAACGTCCTGACTTTC. Its translation: CASSLYQQGTNVLTF.

In its sample, this clone was seen once. CDR3 sequence reads: CASSFARGSYEQYF. The CDR3, as DNA: TGTGCCAGCAGTTTTGCCAGGGGATCCTACGAGCAGTACTTC. The chain is built from TRBV27 and TRBJ2-7, with D maybe TRBD1 (6 bases). V was trimmed by 3 bases and J by 1 base, leaving 10 bases between them. This CDR3 comprises 14 residues. Germline V CDR1 and CDR2: MNHEY, SMNVEV (reference sequence).

J is TRBJ1-6 and V is TRBV21-1; no check of the table's D call, TRBD1, against the DNA was made. TRBV21-1 is a known pseudogene. The CDR3 consists of 17 residues. Here the CDR3 reads CASSKVLTTAYNSPLHF. CDR3 coding DNA: TGTGCCAGCAGCAAAGTTTTGACGACAGCCTATAATTCACCCCTCCACTTT.

The chain links TRBV6-1 to TRBJ2-1; 7 bases agree with TRBD2. The V gene end was trimmed by 8 bases and the J gene end by 5 bases; junction bases not matched to a gene: 12. This CDR3 contains 15 residues. The germline CDR1 and CDR2 sequences are MNHNS and SASEGT. The CDR3 DNA sequence: TGTGCCAGCCCTAGGTGGGGGGGTCGGGACAATGAGCAGTTCTTC. It yields the protein CASPRWGGRDNEQFF.

The chain couples TRBV4-2 to TRBJ2-1; TRBD2 agrees at 14 bases. The CDR3 spans 17 residues. V was clipped by 3 bases and J by 8 bases; unmatched bases: 9. Germline values: CDR1 LGHNA, CDR2 YNFKEQ. The CDR3 here is CASSQIPGTSGGHEQFF. The CDR3 bases are TGTGCCAGCAGCCAGATTCCGGGGACTAGCGGGGGCCATGAGCAGTTCTTC.

J is TRBJ2-3 and V is TRBV10-3, with 7 bases identical to TRBD2. Germline V lookup: CDR1 ENHRY, CDR2 SYGVKD. Unmatched junction bases numbered 8, after V lost 8 bases and J lost 3 bases. The CDR3 length is 14 residues. CDR3 in amino acids: CAIDPGRGTDTQYF. The CDR3 coding sequence is TGTGCCATCGACCCGGGGCGGGGGACAGATACGCAGTATTTT.

This chain links TRBV10-3 with TRBJ1-2; D is unresolved. This CDR3 has 15 amino acids. Germline CDR1 ENHRY, CDR2 SYGVKD. V lost 2 bases and J lost 3, with 13 bases in between. CDR3 residues: CAISEPRFQDYGYTF. The CDR3 bases are TGTGCCATCAGTGAGCCCCGTTTTCAGGACTATGGCTACACCTTC.

The CDR3 sequence: CASSVVDRGRLSYTF. In DNA form, the CDR3 reads TGTGCCAGCAGCGTAGTCGACAGGGGGCGGCTTAGCTACACCTTC. V usage is TRBV9 and J usage is TRBJ1-2; the match to TRBD1 covers 10 bases. V was clipped by 0 bases and J by 9 bases; unmatched bases: 8. The V gene's germline CDR1 is SGDLS and CDR2 YYNGEE. The CDR3 covers 15 residues.